The rows below give T cell receptor beta chains drawn from one sample of a study of blood T cell repertoires in COVID-19. Here immunoSEQ multiplex PCR was the method, and the copy in TCRdb shows in-frame clones only, minus some. The sample has roughly 51,000 clones, 90% to 95% seen once. Material: peripheral blood. The source is a woman in her sixties or seventies with active or convalescent COVID-19. Both conserved end residues are part of each CDR3. A D gene is named only where the DNA matches it firmly. Clone sizes are given selectively: once, few, many, or a class where the clone is expanded.

V: TRBV4-3
size: NA
J: TRBJ1-3
D: TRBD1
CDR3: CASSQAGQGATGNTIYF
DNA: TGCGCCAGCAGCCAAGCTGGACAGGGGGCGACTGGAAACACCATATATTTT

V: TRBV4-2
size: NA
J: TRBJ2-1
D: NA
CDR3: CASSQPGLLHSYNEQFF
DNA: TGTGCCAGCAGCCAGCCGGGACTCCTACACTCCTACAATGAGCAGTTCTTC

V: TRBV30
size: few
J: TRBJ1-5
D: NA
CDR3: CAWSLGADRGNQPQHF
DNA: TGTGCCTGGAGCCTAGGGGCAGATAGAGGCAATCAGCCCCAGCATTTT

V: TRBV12-5
size: NA
J: TRBJ2-1
D: TRBD2
CDR3: CASGPSGSSYNEQFF
DNA: TGTGCTAGTGGCCCTAGCGGTAGCTCCTACAATGAGCAGTTCTTC

V: TRBV27
size: NA
J: TRBJ1-1
D: NA
CDR3: CASSLSSWNTEAFF
DNA: TGTGCCAGCAGTTTGAGCTCATGGAACACTGAAGCTTTCTTT

V: TRBV7-9
size: NA
J: TRBJ1-5
D: NA
CDR3: CASSLPNQPQHF
DNA: TGTGCCAGCAGCTTACCTAATCAGCCCCAGCATTTT

V: TRBV10-3
size: once
J: TRBJ2-1
D: TRBD2
CDR3: CAITGTSGRFNEQFF
DNA: TGTGCCATCACCGGGACTAGCGGGAGGTTCAATGAGCAGTTCTTC

V: TRBV10-1
size: once
J: TRBJ2-3
D: NA
CDR3: CASSESWASTDTQYF
DNA: TGCGCCAGCAGTGAGTCCTGGGCTAGCACAGATACGCAGTATTTT

V: TRBV4-1
size: NA
J: TRBJ1-3
D: NA
CDR3: CASSQEPRGLNTIYF
DNA: TGCGCCAGCAGCCAAGAGCCCCGAGGTCTAAACACCATATATTTT

V: TRBV4-1
size: NA
J: TRBJ1-1
D: NA
CDR3: CASSSRDTLNTEAFF
DNA: TGCGCCAGCAGCTCCAGGGACACCTTGAACACTGAAGCTTTCTTT

V: TRBV3-1/TRBV3-2
size: NA
J: TRBJ1-2
D: NA
CDR3: CASSTTGPNSYGYTF
DNA: TGTGCCAGCAGCACCACAGGGCCGAATAGCTATGGCTACACCTTC

V: TRBV30
size: NA
J: TRBJ1-3
D: NA
CDR3: CAWTSDGYSGNTIYF
DNA: TGTGCCTGGACCAGCGACGGATACTCTGGAAACACCATATATTTT

V: TRBV10-1
size: NA
J: TRBJ1-2
D: NA
CDR3: CASSESAGYGYTF
DNA: TGCGCCAGCAGTGAGTCGGCAGGCTATGGCTACACCTTC

V: TRBV6-5
size: NA
J: TRBJ2-3
D: NA
CDR3: CASSSPNTQYF
DNA: TGTGCCAGCAGTTCCCCTAATACGCAGTATTTT

V: TRBV5-1
size: NA
J: TRBJ1-1
D: TRBD1
CDR3: CASSLAGTGFRSEAFF
DNA: TGCGCCAGCAGCTTGGCCGGGACAGGGTTTAGGAGTGAAGCTTTCTTT

V: TRBV7-9
size: once
J: TRBJ1-2
D: NA
CDR3: CASSLGTATNGYTF
DNA: TGTGCCAGCAGCTTAGGGACAGCTACGAATGGCTACACCTTC

V: TRBV4-2
size: once
J: TRBJ1-2
D: TRBD1
CDR3: CASSSQGGQGGQGAYGYTF
DNA: TGTGCCAGCAGCAGCCAGGGGGGCCAAGGAGGACAGGGGGCGTATGGCTACACCTTC

V: TRBV24-1
size: NA
J: TRBJ1-2
D: TRBD1
CDR3: CATRGQGYYGYTF
DNA: TGTGCCACTAGGGGACAGGGATACTATGGCTACACCTTC

V: TRBV3-1/TRBV3-2
size: NA
J: TRBJ1-5
D: TRBD1
CDR3: CASSQAGGQPQHF
DNA: TGTGCCAGCAGCCAAGCAGGGGGTCAGCCCCAGCATTTT

V: TRBV6-5
size: NA
J: TRBJ1-3
D: NA
CDR3: CASSGQPHSGNTIYF
DNA: TGTGCCAGCAGCGGACAGCCACACTCTGGAAACACCATATATTTT

V: TRBV5-1
size: NA
J: TRBJ2-3
D: NA
CDR3: CASKSQGSTDTQYF
DNA: TGCGCCAGCAAGTCGCAGGGGAGCACAGATACGCAGTATTTT

V: TRBV6-5
size: NA
J: TRBJ1-2
D: NA
CDR3: CASGQNYGYTF
DNA: TGTGCCAGCGGTCAGAACTATGGCTACACCTTC

V: TRBV28
size: NA
J: TRBJ2-6
D: TRBD1
CDR3: CASSATSAGQGSSGANVLTF
DNA: TGTGCCAGCAGTGCAACTAGTGCGGGACAGGGAAGCTCTGGGGCCAACGTCCTGACTTTC

V: TRBV28
size: NA
J: TRBJ2-3
D: TRBD1
CDR3: CASSSIRTGANTDTQYF
DNA: TGTGCCAGCAGTTCAATCCGGACAGGGGCAAACACAGATACGCAGTATTTT

V: TRBV19
size: NA
J: TRBJ1-1
D: NA
CDR3: CASSLLQGRDTEAFF
DNA: TGTGCCAGTAGTCTACTGCAGGGTAGGGACACTGAAGCTTTCTTT